The T cell receptor beta chain described here comes from a study of blood T cell repertoires in COVID-19. Donors in Cohort 3 counted as recovered after two negative PCRs, clearance, or symptom resolution. Libraries were prepared by immunoSEQ multiplex PCR; TCRdb keeps only in-frame clonotypes and omits some of them. This table has around 360,000 clones, more than 75% appearing once. V lost 0 bases and J 7 bases, leaving 10 bases between the germline ends. This CDR3 has 14 residues. CDR1 and CDR2 (germline): KGHSH, LQKENI. Source material: PBMCs or T cells enriched from blood (not recorded which). The source is a woman aged 25 to 39 who had recovered from COVID-19. This chain connects TRBV18 to TRBJ1-5; perhaps TRBD1 as D (6 bases). This CDR3 is CASSPPGGDQPQHF. As DNA, the CDR3 is TGTGCCAGCTCACCACCAGGGGGTGACCAGCCCCAGCATTTT.